What follows is one T cell receptor beta chain and its context. Its antigen is still unknown. This entry is derived from a study of T cell responses to AZD1222 COVID-19 vaccine. Repertoires were generated with immunoSEQ multiplex PCR, while TCRdb's copy carries only in-frame clones and drops some. The sample has 75,000 to 100,000 clones, 80% to 95% seen once. Between the trimmed V and J ends, which lost 6 bases and 5 bases, there was a span of 11 bases. The CDR3 runs 13 residues. The V gene's germline CDR1 is SNHLY and CDR2 FYNNEI. Study results and caveats: The sample set comprised mostly white British donors with more females, and clonal diversity was possibly underestimated. Only a handful of AZD1222 recipients tested seropositive at baseline.

The starting material was peripheral blood, obtained 28 days after the second AZD1222 dose. The clonotype originates from an adult who received the AZD1222 COVID-19 vaccine. The rearrangement uses TRBV2 and TRBJ1-5; D call uncertain. The DNA of the CDR3 is TGTGCCAGCAGCCCCGACGGTTATCAGCCCCAGCATTTT. Its protein product is CASSPDGYQPQHF.